What follows is one T cell receptor beta chain and its context. This entry comes from a study of regulatory T cells in long-lasting Graves disease. The time point: newly diagnosed GD, antithyroid drugs for less than 3 months. With RNA extracted from PBMCs as input, the TCR library was made. Arm-PCR of CDR3 regions and iRepertoire HTBI primers were used to build TCR beta libraries. TCRdb processed the multiplex PCR reads anew with MiXCR; each CDR3 protein has one entry. The data contain fewer than 550,000 distinct CDR3 sequences, 15% to 20% of them singletons. The CDR3 runs 14 residues. CDR1 MGHRA and CDR2 YSYEKL come from the germline V gene. With 1 base removed from V and 3 bases from J, the gap between germline ends came to 10 bases. These sequences were also reported in another study, on T cells in Graves' hyperthyroidism and ophthalmopathy.

The chain links TRBV4-1 to TRBJ2-7; the D gene could be TRBD1 or TRBD2 (5 bases each). This specimen was peripheral blood mononuclear cells (PBMCs), taken at new diagnosis, from a patient treated with antithyroid drugs. This receptor was taken from a woman under 30 with Graves disease. The CDR3: CASSQAREIYEQYF. The CDR3 DNA sequence: TGCGCCAGCAGCCAAGCCAGGGAGATCTACGAGCAGTACTTC.